Below, one T cell receptor beta chain is given with its context. Its antigen is currently unknown. The data derive from a study of TIL therapy for anti-PD-1-resistant metastatic lung cancer. Study-wide context: Median tumor PD-L1 proportion score was roughly 6%. Tumors carried a median about 1.5 non-synonymous mutations per megabase. Findings and limits, study-wide: TIL cultures after expansion showed higher clonality and lower diversity than baseline tumor (median around 5.9% vs 31%).

Sequencing used immunoSEQ v3. The protocol was immunoSEQ multiplex PCR, while the TCRdb copy is restricted to in-frame clones and leaves out a portion. This table has 12,000 or so clones, roughly 60% appearing once. As for time point: pre-treatment sample, taken before nivolumab and TIL therapy. Tumor tissue came from excised metastases, mostly pleural nodules or supraclavicular lymph nodes. Tumor harvest preceded PD-1/PD-L1 blockade, followed by nivolumab treatment. Trimming cost V 4 bases and J 10 bases; bases outside gene matches: 5. This CDR3 region has 14 residues. The sequences come from tumor tissue, collected at baseline. V and J are TRBV5-3 and TRBJ1-6, with TRBD1 matching over 10 bases. TRBV5-3 is treated as an ORF (open reading frame) with a function not yet certain. The receptor was derived from a person between 30 and 79 years old with non-small cell lung cancer. The CDR3 sequence: CARSRTGGDSPLHF. DNA of the CDR3: TGTGCCAGAAGCCGGACAGGGGGAGACTCACCCCTCCACTTT.